This T cell receptor beta chain was identified during a study of T cell repertoires in cytomegalovirus infection. In regard to this clonotype: Its specificity is unknown.

TCRdb re-analysed the reads in MiXCR, keeping a single row per CDR3 protein. The table records 45,000 to 65,000 distinct CDR3 sequences, roughly a fifth of them present only once. The source was CD8+ T cells from cultured PBMCs, collected from culture after CMV antigen stimulation. The source is a human donor in good health (CMV status not recorded). Some clones in this sample may be carry-over from other donors' samples.

The CDR3 region is CASSITTEAFF. CDR3 nucleotide sequence: TGTGCCAGTAGTATAACCACTGAAGCTTTCTTT. The chain uses TRBV19 and TRBJ1-1; D remains unclear. The CDR3 runs to 11 residues. CDR1 is LNHDA, CDR2 SQIVND, per germline (reference sequence). V was cut by 2 bases and J by 4 bases, with 2 bases left in between.